Included here is one T cell receptor beta chain sequence, with context. Generated by immunoSEQ multiplex PCR, the TCRdb table keeps only in-frame clones and is missing some. The sample carries about 90,000 clones, around 90% recorded once. The entry originates in a study of blood T cell repertoires in COVID-19. Looking at the study overall: The origin of the acute and convalescent COVID-19 samples was the United States, Italy and Spain.

This receptor was obtained from a woman aged 70-85 years with acute or convalescent COVID-19. The sample taken for sequencing was peripheral blood.

CDR3 bases: TGTGCCAGCAGTTTTGGACTAGCGGGAGGTCCAAGCACAGATACGCAGTATTTT. Protein: CASSFGLAGGPSTDTQYF. The rearrangement joins TRBV28 to TRBJ2-3; 14 nucleotides line up with TRBD2. The CDR3 extends over 18 amino acids. The V segment lost 3 bases and the J segment 0 bases; nucleotides outside the gene matches: 5. Germline V gives CDR1 MDHEN, CDR2 SYDVKM.